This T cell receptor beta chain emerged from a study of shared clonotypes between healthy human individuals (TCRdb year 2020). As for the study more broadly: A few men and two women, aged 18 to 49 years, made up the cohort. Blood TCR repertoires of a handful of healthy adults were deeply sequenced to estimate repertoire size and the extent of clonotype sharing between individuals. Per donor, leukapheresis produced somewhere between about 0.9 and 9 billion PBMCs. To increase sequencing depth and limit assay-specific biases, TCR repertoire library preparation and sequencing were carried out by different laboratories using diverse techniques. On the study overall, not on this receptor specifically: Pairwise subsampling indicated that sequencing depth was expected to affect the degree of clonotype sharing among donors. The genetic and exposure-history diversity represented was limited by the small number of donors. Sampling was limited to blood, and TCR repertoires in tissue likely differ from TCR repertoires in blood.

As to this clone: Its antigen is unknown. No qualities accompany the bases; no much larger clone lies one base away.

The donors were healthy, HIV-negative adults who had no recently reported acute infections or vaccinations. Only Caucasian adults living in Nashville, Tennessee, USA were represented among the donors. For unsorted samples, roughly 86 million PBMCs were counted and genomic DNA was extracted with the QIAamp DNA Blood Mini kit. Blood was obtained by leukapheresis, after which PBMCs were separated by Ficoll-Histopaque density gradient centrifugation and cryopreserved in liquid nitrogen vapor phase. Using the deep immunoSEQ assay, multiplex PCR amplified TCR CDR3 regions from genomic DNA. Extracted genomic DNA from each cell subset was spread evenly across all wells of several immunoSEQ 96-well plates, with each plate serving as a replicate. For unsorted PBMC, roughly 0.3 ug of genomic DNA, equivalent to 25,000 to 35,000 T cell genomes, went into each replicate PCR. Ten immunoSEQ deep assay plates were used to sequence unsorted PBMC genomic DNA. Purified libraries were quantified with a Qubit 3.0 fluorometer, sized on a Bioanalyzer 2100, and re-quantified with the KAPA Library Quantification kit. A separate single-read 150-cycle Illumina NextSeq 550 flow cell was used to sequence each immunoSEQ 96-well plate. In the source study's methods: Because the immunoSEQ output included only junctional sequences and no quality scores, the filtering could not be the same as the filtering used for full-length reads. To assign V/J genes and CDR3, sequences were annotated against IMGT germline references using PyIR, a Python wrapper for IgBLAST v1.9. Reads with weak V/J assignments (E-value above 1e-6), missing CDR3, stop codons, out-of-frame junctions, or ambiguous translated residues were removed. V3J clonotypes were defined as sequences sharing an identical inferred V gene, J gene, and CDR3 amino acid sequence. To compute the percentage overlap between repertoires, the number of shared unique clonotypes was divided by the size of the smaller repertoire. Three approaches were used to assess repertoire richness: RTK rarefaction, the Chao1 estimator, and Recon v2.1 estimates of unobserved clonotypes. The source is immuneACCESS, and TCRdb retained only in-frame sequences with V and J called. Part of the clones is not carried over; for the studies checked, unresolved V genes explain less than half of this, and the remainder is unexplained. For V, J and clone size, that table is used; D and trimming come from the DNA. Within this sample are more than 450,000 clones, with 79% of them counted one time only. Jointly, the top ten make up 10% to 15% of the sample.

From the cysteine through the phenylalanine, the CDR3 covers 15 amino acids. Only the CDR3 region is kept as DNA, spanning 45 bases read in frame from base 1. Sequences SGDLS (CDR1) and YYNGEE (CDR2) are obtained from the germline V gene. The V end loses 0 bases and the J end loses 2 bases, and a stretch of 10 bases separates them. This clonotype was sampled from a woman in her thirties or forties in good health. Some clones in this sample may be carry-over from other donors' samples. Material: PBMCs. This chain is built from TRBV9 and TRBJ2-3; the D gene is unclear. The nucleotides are TGTGCCAGCAGCGTAGAGTCCTTCTCCACAGATACGCAGTATTTT. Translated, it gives CASSVESFSTDTQYF.